The source of this T cell receptor (beta chain) is a study of blood T cell repertoires in COVID-19. Original processing methods: From reference gene primer amplification, estimates of nucleated cell counts were derived. This table comes from immunoSEQ multiplex PCR, and its TCRdb copy is limited to in-frame clones, with some not included. V and J calls and clone size follow that table, whereas D and trimming were derived from the DNA. The sample has about 130,000 clones; 65% to 90% are singletons. This CDR3 has 15 residues. The trim removed 6 bases at V and 6 bases at J, leaving 8 bases unmatched. Germline loops: CDR1 SGHNT, CDR2 YENEEA. Recruitment covered over 20 US areas and drew participants whose ages spanned roughly 18 to 90 years. Grouping used clinical history reported by participants in a survey and questionnaire. This clone was detected only once.

This receptor was identified in a woman aged 45-59 years who had recovered from COVID-19. The chain has TRBV11-3 and TRBJ2-1; 10 bases align to TRBD2. Sequencing used PBMCs or T cells enriched from blood (not recorded which). This CDR3 is CASRKAGGPANEQFF. In DNA form, the CDR3 reads TGTGCCAGCAGAAAAGCGGGGGGGCCCGCCAATGAGCAGTTCTTC. The variable domain in full, with the rest retrieved from reference TRBV11-3 and TRBJ2-1, is EAGVVQSPRYKIIEKKQPVAFWCNPISGHNTLYWYLQNLGQGPELLIRYENEEAVDDSQLPKDRFSAERLKGVDSTLKIQPAELGDSAVYLCASRKAGGPANEQFFGPGTRLTVL.